This T cell receptor beta chain was documented in a study of a mutant IDH1 vaccine in newly diagnosed glioma. About the study: Vaccines were first given 4-6 weeks after radiotherapy alone, or with temozolomide cycles. The earlier regimen, radiotherapy, temozolomide, or both, was most often both.

Time point here: week 47, end of study. Doses comprised 300 ug of mutant IDH1 20-mer peptide each, plus topical imiquimod. Weeks 1, 3, 5, 7, 11, 15, 19 and 23 were when patients received their eight vaccinations. As to this clone: No antigen is known for it.

Germline-derived CDR1 and CDR2 are MGHRA and YSYEKL. The CDR3 contains 16 residues. Trimming left V 6 bases short and J 4 bases short, with 18 bases between. The data were produced by immunoSEQ multiplex PCR, yet TCRdb's version contains in-frame clones alone and is incomplete. The table has about 50,000 clones, approximately 84% seen once. The sample here was PBMCs, taken from a glioma patient whose treatment included an IDH1 peptide vaccine. This TCR came from a woman younger than 45 with glioma. Some clones in this sample may be carry-over from other donors' samples. The rearrangement joins TRBV4-1 to TRBJ1-4, with D possibly matching TRBD1 (6 bases). The CDR3 DNA is TGCGCCAGCAGGTCATGGGGGGGCCGGGATAATGAAAAACTGTTTTTT. It encodes CASRSWGGRDNEKLFF.